A single sample gave rise to the 9 T cell receptor beta chains below, sequenced in a study of shared clonotypes between healthy human individuals. TCRdb's table, derived via immunoSEQ multiplex PCR, lists solely in-frame clones and lacks some. Of around 2.1 million clones in the sample, nearly 97% were seen once. Sequencing was carried out using naive CD4+ T cells sorted from blood. Documented subset: CD45RA+ positively selected. These TCRs come from a man younger than 35 in good health.

The CDR3 coding sequence is TGTGCCAGCCAACGGGCCCCGGGGGGGAGCTACGAGCAGTACTTC. This encodes CASQRAPGGSYEQYF. The gene calls are TRBV6-1 and TRBJ2-7; 8 bases are a match to TRBD2. The CDR3 loop spans 15 amino acids. V gave up 8 bases and J gave up 3 bases; unmatched junction bases: 12. Germline lookup yields CDR1 MNHNS and CDR2 SASEGT.

This rearrangement joins TRBV6-5 to TRBJ1-3; TRBD1 might be the D (6 bases). The CDR3 consists of 14 residues. With 5 bases removed from V and 2 bases from J, the gap between germline ends came to 10 bases. In germline, CDR1 is MNHEY, CDR2 SVGAGI. The CDR3 sequence is CASSPQGTGNTIYF. CDR3 sequence (DNA): TGTGCCAGCAGTCCACAGGGAACTGGAAACACCATATATTTT.

V gene TRBV14 combines with J gene TRBJ2-1; 8 nucleotides align to TRBD2. Germline V gives CDR1 SGHDN, CDR2 FVKESK. The length of the CDR3 is 16 residues. The V segment lost 1 base and the J segment 5 bases; nucleotides outside the gene matches: 7. In DNA form, the CDR3 reads TGTGCCAGCAGCCAAGCCGGGACTAGAATTCACAATGAGCAGTTCTTC. It specifies CASSQAGTRIHNEQFF. Based on the CDR3 plus reference TRBV14 and TRBJ2-1, the full variable domain is EAGVTQFPSHSVIEKGQTVTLRCDPISGHDNLYWYRRVMGKEIKFLLHFVKESKQDESGMPNNRFLAERTGGTYSTLKVQPAELEDSGVYFCASSQAGTRIHNEQFFGPGTRLTVL.

The V gene is TRBV5-1, the J gene TRBJ1-1, with 8 nucleotides matching TRBD1. The CDR3 spans 14 residues. V lost 5 bases and J lost 4; bases outside the gene matches: 7. CDR1 is SGHRS and CDR2 is YFSETQ in the germline V gene. As DNA, the CDR3 is TGCGCCAGCAGTATTACAGGGGGAAGCACTGAAGCTTTCTTT. It codes for CASSITGGSTEAFF.

The chain couples TRBV5-1 to TRBJ1-5, with D possibly matching TRBD1 (5 bases). The V gene's germline CDR1 is SGHRS and CDR2 YFSETQ. The CDR3 contains 15 residues. V was clipped by 0 bases and J by 7 bases, with 14 bases between them. This CDR3 is CASSLEGARGQPQHF. In DNA, the CDR3 is TGCGCCAGCAGCTTGGAAGGGGCCCGGGGGCAGCCCCAGCATTTT. The variable domain in full, with the rest retrieved from reference TRBV5-1 and TRBJ1-5, is KAGVTQTPRYLIKTRGQQVTLSCSPISGHRSVSWYQQTPGQGLQFLFEYFSETQRNKGNFPGRFSGRQFSNSRSEMNVSTLELGDSALYLCASSLEGARGQPQHFGDGTRLSIL.

Comment on this clone: Other nucleotide sequences in the sample specify the same CDR3. The CDR3 DNA reads as TGTGCCAGCAGCTTAGTTGGCACAGCCTACGAGCAGTACTTC. As protein: CASSLVGTAYEQYF. V is TRBV7-2 and J is TRBJ2-7; D unclear. Germline CDR1 reads SGHTA; CDR2 reads FQGNSA. This CDR3 spans 14 amino acids. V was trimmed by 1 base and J by 2 bases, leaving 9 bases between them.

The chain is built from TRBV10-3 and TRBJ2-7; no firm D call. CDR1 and CDR2 (germline): ENHRY, SYGVKD. The CDR3 runs to 13 residues. The V and J ends lost 3 bases and 6 bases respectively, with 12 bases between them. The CDR3 DNA follows: TGTGCCATCAGTGATAGTTCTACGGCCGAGCAGTACTTC. It translates to CAISDSSTAEQYF.

This chain links TRBV2 with TRBJ2-1; TRBD2 matches at 10 bases. Germline values: CDR1 SNHLY, CDR2 FYNNEI. The CDR3 length is 15 residues. J lost 3 bases, V lost 6 bases, and 5 bases had no gene match. The CDR3, as DNA: TGTGCCAGCAGGGTAGCGGGGGGATACTACAATGAGCAGTTCTTC. Protein: CASRVAGGYYNEQFF.

This chain joins TRBV5-1 and TRBJ2-5; D may be TRBD2 (6 bases). CDR1 and CDR2 from the germline V gene are SGHRS and YFSETQ. CDR3 length: 14 amino acids. Trimming took off 5 bases at V and 1 base at J, with 12 bases between the two ends. The CDR3 protein is CASRSGLGQETQYF. CDR3 DNA sequence: TGCGCCAGCAGGTCGGGACTCGGCCAAGAGACCCAGTACTTC.